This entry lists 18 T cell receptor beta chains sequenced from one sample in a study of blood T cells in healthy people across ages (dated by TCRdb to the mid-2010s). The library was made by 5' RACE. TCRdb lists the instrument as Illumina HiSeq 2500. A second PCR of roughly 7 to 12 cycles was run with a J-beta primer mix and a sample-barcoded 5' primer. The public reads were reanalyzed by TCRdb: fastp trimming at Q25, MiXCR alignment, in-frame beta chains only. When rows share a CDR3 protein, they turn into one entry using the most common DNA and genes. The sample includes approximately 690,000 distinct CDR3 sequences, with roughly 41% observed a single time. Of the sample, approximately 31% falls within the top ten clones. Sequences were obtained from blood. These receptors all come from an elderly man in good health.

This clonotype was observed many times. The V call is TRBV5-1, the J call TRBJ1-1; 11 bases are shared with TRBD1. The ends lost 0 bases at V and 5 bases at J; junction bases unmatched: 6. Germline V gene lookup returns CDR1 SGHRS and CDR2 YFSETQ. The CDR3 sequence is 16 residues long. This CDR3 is CASSLVPGTGGTEAFF. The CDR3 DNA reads TGCGCCAGCAGCTTGGTTCCAGGGACAGGGGGAACTGAAGCTTTCTTT.

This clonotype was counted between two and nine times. The chain's CDR3 is CASSKSGTGGNYGYTF. For the CDR3, the DNA is TGTGCCAGCAGTAAATCCGGGACAGGGGGCAACTATGGCTACACCTTC. The chain couples TRBV6-5 to TRBJ1-2; 12 bases are shared with TRBD1. Germline V gene lookup returns CDR1 MNHEY and CDR2 SVGAGI. V dropped 5 bases and J dropped 2; count of bases not matched to a gene: 6. This CDR3 region has 16 residues.

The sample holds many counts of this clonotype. CDR3 DNA sequence: TGCAGCGCCCGAGGGGGACCAGATACGCAGTATTTT. This gives the protein CSARGGPDTQYF. The chain couples TRBV29-1 to TRBJ2-3; TRBD1 is a possible D gene (6 bases). CDR3 length: 12 residues. Trimming pared 7 bases from V and 4 bases from J, leaving 12 bases between. Looked up from germline, CDR1 is SQVTM and CDR2 is ANQGSEA.

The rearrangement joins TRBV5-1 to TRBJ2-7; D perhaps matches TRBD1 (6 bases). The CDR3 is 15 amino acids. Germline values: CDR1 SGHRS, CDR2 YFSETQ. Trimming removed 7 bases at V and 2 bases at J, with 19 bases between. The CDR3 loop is CASSFTGSDTYEQYF. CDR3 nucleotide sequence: TGCGCCAGCTCTTTCACAGGGAGTGATACCTACGAGCAGTACTTC.

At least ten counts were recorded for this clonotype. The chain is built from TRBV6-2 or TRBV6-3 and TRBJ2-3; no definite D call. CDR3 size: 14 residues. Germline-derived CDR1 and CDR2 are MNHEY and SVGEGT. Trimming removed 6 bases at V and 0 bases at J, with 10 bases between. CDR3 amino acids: CASRLDPSTDTQYF. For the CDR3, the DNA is TGTGCCAGCAGACTTGACCCTAGCACAGATACGCAGTATTTT.

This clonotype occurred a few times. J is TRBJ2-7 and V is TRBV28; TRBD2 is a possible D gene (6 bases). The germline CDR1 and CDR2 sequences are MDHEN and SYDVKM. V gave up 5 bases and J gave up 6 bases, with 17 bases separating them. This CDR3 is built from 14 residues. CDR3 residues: CASSPGLLGSEQYF. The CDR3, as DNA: TGTGCCAGCAGTCCGGGACTCCTAGGAAGCGAGCAGTACTTC. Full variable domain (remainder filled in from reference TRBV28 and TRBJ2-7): DVKVTQSSRYLVKRTGEKVFLECVQDMDHENMFWYRQDPGLGLRLIYFSYDVKMKEKGDIPEGYSVSREKKERFSLILESASTNQTSMYLCASSPGLLGSEQYFGPGTRLTVT.

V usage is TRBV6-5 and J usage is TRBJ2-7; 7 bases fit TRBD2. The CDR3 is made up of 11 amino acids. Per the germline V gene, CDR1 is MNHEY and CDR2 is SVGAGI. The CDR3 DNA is TGTGTCGTAGCGGGTCTCTACGAGCAGTACTTC. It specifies CVVAGLYEQYF.

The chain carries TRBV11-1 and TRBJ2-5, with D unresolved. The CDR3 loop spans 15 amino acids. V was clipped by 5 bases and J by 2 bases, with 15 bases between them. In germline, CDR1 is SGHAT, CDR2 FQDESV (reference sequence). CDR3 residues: CASSPKVGSQETQYF. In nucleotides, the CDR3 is TGTGCCAGCAGCCCCAAGGTGGGATCTCAAGAGACCCAGTACTTC.

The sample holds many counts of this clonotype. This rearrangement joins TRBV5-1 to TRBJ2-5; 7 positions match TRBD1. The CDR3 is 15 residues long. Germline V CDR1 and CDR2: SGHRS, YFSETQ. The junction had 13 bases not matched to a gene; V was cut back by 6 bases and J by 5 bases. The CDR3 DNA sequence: TGCGCCAGCACCCTTGGGAAGGGGGCCGCGGAGACCCAGTACTTC. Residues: CASTLGKGAAETQYF. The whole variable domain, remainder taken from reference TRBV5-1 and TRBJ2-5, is KAGVTQTPRYLIKTRGQQVTLSCSPISGHRSVSWYQQTPGQGLQFLFEYFSETQRNKGNFPGRFSGRQFSNSRSEMNVSTLELGDSALYLCASTLGKGAAETQYFGPGTRLLVL.

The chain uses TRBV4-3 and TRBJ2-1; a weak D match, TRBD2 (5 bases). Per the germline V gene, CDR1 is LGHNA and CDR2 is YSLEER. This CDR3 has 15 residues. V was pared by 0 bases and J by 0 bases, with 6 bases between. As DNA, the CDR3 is TGCGCCAGCAGCCAAGATGGACTCTCCTACAATGAGCAGTTCTTC. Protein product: CASSQDGLSYNEQFF.

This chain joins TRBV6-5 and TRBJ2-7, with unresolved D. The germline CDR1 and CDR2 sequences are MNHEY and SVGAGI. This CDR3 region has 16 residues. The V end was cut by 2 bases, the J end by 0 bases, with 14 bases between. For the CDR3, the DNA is TGTGCCAGCAGTTACACTGTTCAGGCCTGCTCCTACGAGCAGTACTTC. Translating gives CASSYTVQACSYEQYF.

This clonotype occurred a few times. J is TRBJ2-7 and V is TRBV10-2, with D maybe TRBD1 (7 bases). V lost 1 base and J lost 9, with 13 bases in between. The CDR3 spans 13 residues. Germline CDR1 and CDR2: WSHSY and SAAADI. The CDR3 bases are TGCGCCAGCAGTGAGTGGACAGGTAGCGGGCAGTACTTC. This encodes CASSEWTGSGQYF.

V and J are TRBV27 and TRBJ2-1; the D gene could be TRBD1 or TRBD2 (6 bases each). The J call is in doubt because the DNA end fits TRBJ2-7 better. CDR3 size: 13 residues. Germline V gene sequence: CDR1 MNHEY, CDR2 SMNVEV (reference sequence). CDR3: CASSVWRDNEQYF. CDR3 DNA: TGTGCCAGCAGTGTTTGGAGGGACAATGAGCAGTACTTC.

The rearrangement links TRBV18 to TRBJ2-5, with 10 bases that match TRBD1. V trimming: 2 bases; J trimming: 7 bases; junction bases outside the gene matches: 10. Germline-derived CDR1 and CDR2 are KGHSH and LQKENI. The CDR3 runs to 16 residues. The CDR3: CASSPRDRGNGGTQYF. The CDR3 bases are TGTGCCAGCTCACCAAGGGACAGGGGAAACGGAGGGACCCAGTACTTC.

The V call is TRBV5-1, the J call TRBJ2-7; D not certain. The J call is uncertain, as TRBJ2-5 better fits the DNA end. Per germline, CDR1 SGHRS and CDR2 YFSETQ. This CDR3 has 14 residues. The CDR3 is CASSFRTPRETQYF. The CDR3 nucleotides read TGCGCCAGCAGCTTCAGGACCCCACGGGAGACCCAGTACTTC.

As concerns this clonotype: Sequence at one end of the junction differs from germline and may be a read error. CDR3 amino acids: CAASDFDRGGLETQYF. CDR3 in DNA: TGTGCCGCCAGTGATTTCGACAGGGGGGGTTTGGAGACCCAGTACTTC. The V call is TRBV24-1, the J call TRBJ2-5; 9 bases map to TRBD1. Germline-derived CDR1 and CDR2 are KGHDR and SFDVKD. This CDR3 contains 16 residues.

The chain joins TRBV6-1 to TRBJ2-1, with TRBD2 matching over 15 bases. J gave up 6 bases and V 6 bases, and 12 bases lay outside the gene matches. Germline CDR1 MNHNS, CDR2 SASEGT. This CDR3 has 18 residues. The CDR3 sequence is CASRPTGTSGGRRNEQFF. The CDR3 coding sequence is TGTGCCAGCAGGCCCACCGGGACTAGCGGGGGGCGACGCAATGAGCAGTTCTTC.

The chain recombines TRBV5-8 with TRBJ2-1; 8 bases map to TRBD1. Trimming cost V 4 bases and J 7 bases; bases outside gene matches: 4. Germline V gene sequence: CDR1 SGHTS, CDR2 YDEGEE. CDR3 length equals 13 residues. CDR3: CASSRTGWNEQFF. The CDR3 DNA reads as TGTGCCAGCAGCCGGACAGGGTGGAATGAGCAGTTCTTC.